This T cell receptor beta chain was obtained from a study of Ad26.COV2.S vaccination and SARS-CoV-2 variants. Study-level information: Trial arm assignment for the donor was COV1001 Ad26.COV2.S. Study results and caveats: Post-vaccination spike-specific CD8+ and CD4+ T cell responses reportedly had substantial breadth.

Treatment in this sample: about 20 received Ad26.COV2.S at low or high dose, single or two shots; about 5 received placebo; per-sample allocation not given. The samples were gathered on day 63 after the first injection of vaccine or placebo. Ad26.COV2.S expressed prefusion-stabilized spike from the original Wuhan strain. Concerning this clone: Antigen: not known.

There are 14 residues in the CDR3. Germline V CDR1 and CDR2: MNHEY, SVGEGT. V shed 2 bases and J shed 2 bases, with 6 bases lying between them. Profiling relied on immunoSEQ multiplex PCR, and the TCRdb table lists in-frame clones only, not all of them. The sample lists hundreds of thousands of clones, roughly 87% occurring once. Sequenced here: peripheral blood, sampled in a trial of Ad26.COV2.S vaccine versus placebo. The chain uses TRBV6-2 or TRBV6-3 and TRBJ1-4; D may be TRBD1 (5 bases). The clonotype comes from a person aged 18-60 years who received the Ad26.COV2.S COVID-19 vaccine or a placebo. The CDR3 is CASSYKGTNEKLFF. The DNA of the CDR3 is TGTGCCAGCAGTTACAAGGGGACTAATGAAAAACTGTTTTTT.